One sample yielded the 30 T cell receptor beta chains listed below, sequenced in a study of shared clonotypes between healthy human individuals. Generated by immunoSEQ multiplex PCR, the TCRdb table keeps only in-frame clones and is missing some. The sample lists around 1.9 million clones, just over 90% occurring once. Naive CD8 cells were CD45RO-negative, positively selected for CCR7, excluding terminally differentiated effector memory CD45RA+ cells. Sequencing was done on a sample of naive CD8+ T cells from PBMCs. The receptor set was obtained from a man aged 18 to 30 in good health. Some clones in this sample may be carry-over from other donors' samples.

This rearrangement joins TRBV5-5 to TRBJ2-7, with D hard to call. The germline V and J ends were trimmed by 0 bases and 7 bases, with 8 bases remaining between them. Germline V gives CDR1 SGHKS, CDR2 YYEKEE (reference sequence). The CDR3 extends over 12 amino acids. The CDR3 reads CASSLDLVEQYF. DNA for the CDR3: TGTGCCAGCAGCTTGGACCTAGTGGAGCAGTACTTC.

This chain links TRBV10-3 with TRBJ2-7; maybe TRBD1 (5 bases). Germline V gene lookup returns CDR1 ENHRY and CDR2 SYGVKD. This CDR3 comprises 13 residues. The V end was cut by 6 bases, the J end by 5 bases, with 14 bases between. The CDR3: CAISADSRNEQYF. CDR3 sequence (DNA): TGTGCCATCAGCGCCGACAGTAGAAACGAGCAGTACTTC.

This clone was seen just once. This chain links TRBV28 with TRBJ2-5, with D tentatively TRBD2 (6 bases). Germline values: CDR1 MDHEN, CDR2 SYDVKM. This CDR3 is 15 amino acids long. The V gene lost 5 bases and the J gene lost 2 bases, with 15 bases spanning the gap. The CDR3 loop reads CASSVNGGEQETQYF. The CDR3 DNA follows: TGTGCCAGCAGTGTTAATGGAGGGGAACAAGAGACCCAGTACTTC.

The chain has TRBV4-1 and TRBJ2-1; D might be TRBD2 (5 bases). Germline V lookup: CDR1 MGHRA, CDR2 YSYEKL. The CDR3 has 15 residues. The V and J ends lost 3 bases and 4 bases respectively, with 13 bases between them. The CDR3 DNA follows: TGCGCCAGCAGCCAGACTCCGGGAAGGTACAATGAGCAGTTCTTC. It translates to CASSQTPGRYNEQFF.

As regards this clone: Other DNA sequences in the sample encode the same CDR3. V and J are TRBV7-9 and TRBJ2-7; D ambiguous. CDR3 size: 12 residues. CDR1 and CDR2 from the germline V gene are SEHNR and FQNEAQ (reference sequence). V gave up 6 bases and J gave up 4 bases, with 10 bases separating them. The CDR3 sequence: CASSPNRYEQYF. CDR3 bases: TGTGCCAGCAGTCCTAACCGGTACGAGCAGTACTTC.

J is TRBJ2-1 and V is TRBV4-2; TRBD2 aligns across 8 bases. V lost 0 bases, J lost 3 bases, and 7 bases stayed unmatched. The length of the CDR3 is 17 residues. Germline V gives CDR1 LGHNA, CDR2 YNFKEQ. The CDR3 region is CASSQDLATSGYNEQFF. The DNA of the CDR3 is TGTGCCAGCAGCCAAGATCTGGCAACTAGCGGCTACAATGAGCAGTTCTTC.

The chain has TRBV15 and TRBJ2-7; 8 bases are shared with TRBD2. The trim removed 7 bases at V and 7 bases at J, leaving 18 bases unmatched. This CDR3 contains 16 residues. Germline-derived CDR1 and CDR2 are LNHNV and YYDKDF (reference sequence). The CDR3 spells CATKGSSGGSGGEQYF. As DNA, the CDR3 is TGTGCCACCAAGGGATCATCGGGAGGGTCCGGGGGGGAGCAGTACTTC.

The chain recombines TRBV27 with TRBJ2-1, with D tentatively TRBD1 or TRBD2 (5 bases each). This CDR3 comprises 16 residues. The V gene lost 7 bases and the J gene lost 0 bases, with 16 bases spanning the gap. The V gene's germline CDR1 is MNHEY and CDR2 SMNVEV (reference sequence). The CDR3 DNA follows: TGTGCCAGCATCCCCCGGGGCGCAAGCTCCTACAATGAGCAGTTCTTC. This translates into CASIPRGASSYNEQFF.

The rearrangement joins TRBV7-9 to TRBJ2-3, with TRBD2 identical over 9 bases. J lost 9 bases, V lost 4 bases, and 11 bases had no gene match. This CDR3 comprises 15 residues. Looked up from germline, CDR1 is SEHNR and CDR2 is FQNEAQ (reference sequence). DNA for the CDR3: TGTGCCAGCAGCTCCCCCCCAACTAGCGGGTTAACGCAGTATTTT. Residues: CASSSPPTSGLTQYF.

This sequence joins TRBV4-1 and TRBJ2-1; TRBD2 matches 8 bases. The germline V gene has CDR1 MGHRA and CDR2 YSYEKL. V shed 1 base, J shed 3 bases, and the junction held 5 bases outside the gene matches. This CDR3 region has 16 residues. The CDR3 loop reads CASSQVIGGDYNEQFF. As DNA, the CDR3 is TGCGCCAGCAGCCAAGTTATCGGGGGGGACTACAATGAGCAGTTCTTC.

The chain is built from TRBV19 and TRBJ1-5; D unclear. The length of the CDR3 is 15 residues. CDR1 and CDR2 (germline): LNHDA, SQIVND (reference sequence). The ends were cut back, 3 bases at V and 3 bases at J, with 12 bases in the middle. Here the CDR3 reads CASSIAQNLNQPQHF. The DNA for the CDR3 is TGTGCCAGTAGTATCGCGCAGAACCTCAATCAGCCCCAGCATTTT.

The chain employs TRBV19 and TRBJ1-5; a possible D gene is TRBD1 (5 bases). The CDR3 covers 16 residues. Trimming stripped 3 bases from V and 0 bases from J, with 12 bases between. Germline V gene data show CDR1 as LNHDA and CDR2 as SQIVND (reference sequence). The CDR3 nucleotides are TGTGCCAGTAGTATCCGTAGACAGTATAGCAATCAGCCCCAGCATTTT. This translates into CASSIRRQYSNQPQHF.

The rearrangement links TRBV27 to TRBJ2-2; D remains ambiguous. Trimming left V 8 bases short and J 1 base short, with 17 bases between. The CDR3 has 16 amino acids. The germline CDR1 and CDR2 sequences are MNHEY and SMNVEV (reference sequence). The CDR3 DNA is TGTGCCAGCCGACCCCAACGGGTCGGGAACACCGGGGAGCTGTTTTTT. As protein: CASRPQRVGNTGELFF.

The chain couples TRBV19 to TRBJ1-5; 8 positions match TRBD1. J was trimmed by 1 base and V by 5 bases; bases with no gene match: 7. Germline CDR1 reads LNHDA; CDR2 reads SQIVND (reference sequence). CDR3 size: 16 residues. CDR3: CASSPGTGISNQPQHF. CDR3 nucleotide sequence: TGTGCCAGTAGTCCTGGGACAGGAATAAGCAATCAGCCCCAGCATTTT.

The chain joins TRBV7-3 to TRBJ2-2; 8 positions match TRBD1. V was clipped by 2 bases and J by 5 bases; unmatched bases: 16. The CDR3 contains 19 residues. Germline V gives CDR1 SGHTA, CDR2 FQGTGA. This CDR3 reads CASSLLPLSRRGQTGELFF. In DNA, the CDR3 is TGTGCCAGCAGCTTACTACCCCTTTCCCGCAGGGGGCAAACCGGGGAGCTGTTTTTT.

J is TRBJ1-5 and V is TRBV5-5; D unclear. Between the trimmed V and J ends, which lost 4 bases and 4 bases, there was a span of 6 bases. Germline V gene data show CDR1 as SGHKS and CDR2 as YYEKEE (reference sequence). The CDR3 is made up of 12 amino acids. The CDR3 sequence: CASSQDNQPQHF. The CDR3 nucleotides read TGTGCCAGCAGCCAAGATAATCAGCCCCAGCATTTT.

To note about this clone: The sample carries other DNA sequences with the same CDR3. The chain links TRBV5-5 to TRBJ2-7; D is possibly TRBD1 (5 bases). Trimming left V 4 bases short and J 2 bases short, with 13 bases between. The germline V gene has CDR1 SGHKS and CDR2 YYEKEE (reference sequence). The CDR3 is 14 amino acids. CDR3 nucleotides: TGTGCCAGCAGCCTAAGACAGTTAACCTACGAGCAGTACTTC. Its translation is CASSLRQLTYEQYF.

V usage is TRBV12-5 and J usage is TRBJ2-2; 11 bases are shared with TRBD2. The germline gives CDR1 LGHNT, CDR2 FRNRAP. The CDR3 length is 17 residues. The V gene end was trimmed by 2 bases and the J gene end by 0 bases; junction bases not matched to a gene: 2. CDR3 DNA: TGTGCTAGTGGTTTGTTGACTAGCGGGACGAACACCGGGGAGCTGTTTTTT. It encodes CASGLLTSGTNTGELFF.

The V gene is TRBV9, the J gene TRBJ2-7; 9 nucleotides align to TRBD1. This CDR3 is 14 amino acids long. Germline CDR1 is SGDLS and CDR2 is YYNGEE. V was clipped by 4 bases and J by 5 bases; unmatched bases: 7. CDR3 sequence: CASSPGQGPNEQYF. CDR3 in DNA: TGTGCCAGCAGCCCAGGACAGGGGCCCAACGAGCAGTACTTC.

V and J are TRBV19 and TRBJ1-1; D might be TRBD1 (5 bases). CDR1 is LNHDA and CDR2 is SQIVND in the germline V gene (reference sequence). The CDR3 loop spans 13 amino acids. Trimming removed 5 bases from V and 10 bases from J, with 17 bases in between. CDR3 sequence: CASSLGTVFGAFF. The CDR3 coding sequence is TGTGCCAGTAGTCTAGGGACGGTTTTTGGAGCTTTCTTT.

The J gene is TRBJ1-3, the V gene TRBV27, with D hard to call. V was clipped by 5 bases and J by 4 bases, with 21 bases between them. The CDR3 sequence is 17 residues long. Germline assignment: CDR1 MNHEY and CDR2 SMNVEV (reference sequence). The CDR3 is CASSPTFVGPLGNTIYF. The CDR3 DNA is TGTGCCAGCAGTCCAACTTTTGTCGGGCCCCTAGGAAACACCATATATTTT.

The chain employs TRBV13 and TRBJ2-4; TRBD1 matches 9 bases. CDR1 PRHDT and CDR2 FYEKMQ come from the germline V gene (reference sequence). The CDR3 covers 15 residues. V lost 8 bases and J lost 0; bases outside the gene matches: 5. This CDR3 is CASRGQGKAKNIQYF. The CDR3 bases are TGTGCCAGCCGGGGACAGGGAAAAGCCAAAAACATTCAGTACTTC.

The chain uses TRBV27 and TRBJ2-1; D call uncertain. Germline lookup yields CDR1 MNHEY and CDR2 SMNVEV (reference sequence). Trimming removed 6 bases at V and 2 bases at J, with 8 bases between. This CDR3 has 13 amino acids. The CDR3 DNA is TGTGCCAGCAGGGCCAGGACCTACAATGAGCAGTTCTTC. Translated: CASRARTYNEQFF.

On this clone itself: This CDR3 is also generated by other DNA sequences in the sample. V gene TRBV6-6 combines with J gene TRBJ2-7, with D uncertain. Germline V gene data show CDR1 as MNHNY and CDR2 as SVGAGI (reference sequence). CDR3 length equals 14 residues. Trimming cost V 0 bases and J 0 bases, with 6 bases left between them. The CDR3 loop reads CASSYSASSYEQYF. CDR3 DNA: TGTGCCAGCAGTTACTCGGCTAGCTCCTACGAGCAGTACTTC.

The chain couples TRBV7-9 to TRBJ2-3; D gene ambiguous. CDR1 is SEHNR, CDR2 FQNEAQ, per germline (reference sequence). This CDR3 region has 13 residues. Trimming took 3 bases from V and 8 from J, leaving 12 bases between them. As DNA, the CDR3 is TGTGCCAGCAGCTTCGGGCCCATGGGTACGCAGTATTTT. Protein sequence: CASSFGPMGTQYF.

The V call is TRBV5-1, the J call TRBJ2-1; tentatively, D is TRBD1 or TRBD2 (5 bases each). Trimming stripped 1 base from V and 9 bases from J, with 11 bases between. The germline V gene has CDR1 SGHRS and CDR2 YFSETQ. The CDR3 length is 13 residues. CDR3 bases: TGCGCCAGCAGCTTGAAAGAGGGGATTGAGCAGTTCTTC. Encoded protein: CASSLKEGIEQFF.

The gene calls are TRBV5-1 and TRBJ2-1; 13 nucleotides agree with TRBD2. V lost 3 bases and J lost 3; bases outside the gene matches: 3. The germline V gene has CDR1 SGHRS and CDR2 YFSETQ. This CDR3 is 16 amino acids long. The CDR3: CASSWGLAGFYNEQFF. As DNA, the CDR3 is TGCGCCAGCAGCTGGGGACTAGCGGGGTTCTACAATGAGCAGTTCTTC.

On this clone itself: Other DNA sequences in the same sample also yield this CDR3. CDR3 protein: CSVEGVYGYTF. The CDR3, as DNA: TGCAGCGTTGAAGGGGTATATGGCTACACCTTC. This sequence joins TRBV29-1 and TRBJ1-2; D not resolved. V was trimmed by 1 base and J by 5 bases, leaving 5 bases between them. The CDR3 length is 11 residues. CDR1 and CDR2 from the germline V gene are SQVTM and ANQGSEA.

The chain has TRBV28 and TRBJ2-7; 8 bases map to TRBD2. The CDR3 is made up of 16 amino acids. Germline V gives CDR1 MDHEN, CDR2 SYDVKM. V shed 1 base and J 1 base; nucleotides not matched to a gene: 6. Here the CDR3 reads CASSLSTREGSYEQYF. DNA for the CDR3: TGTGCCAGCAGTTTATCTACCCGGGAGGGGTCCTACGAGCAGTACTTC. The whole variable domain, filled in from reference TRBV28 and TRBJ2-7, reads DVKVTQSSRYLVKRTGEKVFLECVQDMDHENMFWYRQDPGLGLRLIYFSYDVKMKEKGDIPEGYSVSREKKERFSLILESASTNQTSMYLCASSLSTREGSYEQYFGPGTRLTVT.

This clone was counted once. The chain joins TRBV15 to TRBJ2-7; TRBD2 might be the D (6 bases). Deletions cut 5 bases from V and 7 bases from J, with 18 bases between. Germline CDR1 reads LNHNV; CDR2 reads YYDKDF (reference sequence). The length of the CDR3 is 14 residues. CDR3 sequence: CATSDRRVAGEQYF. The CDR3 DNA follows: TGTGCCACCAGCGACCGGAGGGTGGCGGGGGAGCAGTACTTC.